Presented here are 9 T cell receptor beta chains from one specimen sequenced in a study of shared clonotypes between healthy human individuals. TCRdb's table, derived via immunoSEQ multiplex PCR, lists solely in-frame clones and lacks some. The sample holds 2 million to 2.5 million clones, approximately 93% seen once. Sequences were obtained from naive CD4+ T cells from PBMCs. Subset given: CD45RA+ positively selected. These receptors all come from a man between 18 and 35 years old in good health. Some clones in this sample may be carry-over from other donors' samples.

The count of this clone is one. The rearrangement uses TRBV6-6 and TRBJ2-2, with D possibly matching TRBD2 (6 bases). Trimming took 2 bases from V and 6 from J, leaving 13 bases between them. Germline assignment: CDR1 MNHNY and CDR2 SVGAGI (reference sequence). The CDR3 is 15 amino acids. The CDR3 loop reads CASSYGGIGAGELFF. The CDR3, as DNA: TGTGCCAGCAGTTACGGCGGGATCGGTGCCGGGGAGCTGTTTTTT.

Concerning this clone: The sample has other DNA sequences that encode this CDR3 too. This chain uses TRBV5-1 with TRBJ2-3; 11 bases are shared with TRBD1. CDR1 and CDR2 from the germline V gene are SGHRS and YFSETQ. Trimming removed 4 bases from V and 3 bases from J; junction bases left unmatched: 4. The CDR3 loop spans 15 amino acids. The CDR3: CASSRGQGGTDTQYF. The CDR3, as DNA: TGCGCCAGCAGCAGGGGACAGGGGGGAACAGATACGCAGTATTTT.

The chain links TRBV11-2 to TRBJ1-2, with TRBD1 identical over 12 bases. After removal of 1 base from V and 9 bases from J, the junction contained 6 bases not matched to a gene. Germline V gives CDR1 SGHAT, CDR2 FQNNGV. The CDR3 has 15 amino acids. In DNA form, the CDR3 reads TGTGCCAGCAGCTTAGCCGGGACAGGGGGCATAAGCTACACCTTC. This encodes CASSLAGTGGISYTF.

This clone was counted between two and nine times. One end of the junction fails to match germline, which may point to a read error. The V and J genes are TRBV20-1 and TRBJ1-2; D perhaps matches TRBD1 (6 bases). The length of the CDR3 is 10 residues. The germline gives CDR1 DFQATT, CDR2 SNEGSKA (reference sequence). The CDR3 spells CSAFQQGCTF. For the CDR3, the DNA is TGCAGTGCCTTCCAACAGGGCTGCACCTTC.

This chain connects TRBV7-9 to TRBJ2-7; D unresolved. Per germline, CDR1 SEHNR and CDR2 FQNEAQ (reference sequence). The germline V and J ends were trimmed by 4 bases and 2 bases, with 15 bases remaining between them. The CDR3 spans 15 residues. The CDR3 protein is CASSSYRTATYEQYF. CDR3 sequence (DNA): TGTGCCAGCAGCTCCTACCGGACGGCTACCTACGAGCAGTACTTC.

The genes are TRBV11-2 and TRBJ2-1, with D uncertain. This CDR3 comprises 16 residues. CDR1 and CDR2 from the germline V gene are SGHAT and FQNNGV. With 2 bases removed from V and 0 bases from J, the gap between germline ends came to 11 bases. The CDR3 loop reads CASSLRYPHSYNEQFF. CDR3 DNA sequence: TGTGCCAGCAGCTTACGCTACCCTCACTCCTACAATGAGCAGTTCTTC.

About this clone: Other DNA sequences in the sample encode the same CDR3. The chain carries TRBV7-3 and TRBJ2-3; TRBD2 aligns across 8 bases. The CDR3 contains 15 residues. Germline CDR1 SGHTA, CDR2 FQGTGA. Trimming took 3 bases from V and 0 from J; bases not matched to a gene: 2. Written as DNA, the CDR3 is TGTGCCAGCAGCTTGGCTAGCGGGAGCACAGATACGCAGTATTTT. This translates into CASSLASGSTDTQYF.

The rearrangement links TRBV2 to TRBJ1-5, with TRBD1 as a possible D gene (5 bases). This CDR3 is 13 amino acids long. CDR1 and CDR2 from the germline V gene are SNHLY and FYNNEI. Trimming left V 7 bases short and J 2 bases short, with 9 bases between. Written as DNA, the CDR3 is TGTGCCAGCACGTGGGGCGGCAATCAGCCCCAGCATTTT. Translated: CASTWGGNQPQHF.

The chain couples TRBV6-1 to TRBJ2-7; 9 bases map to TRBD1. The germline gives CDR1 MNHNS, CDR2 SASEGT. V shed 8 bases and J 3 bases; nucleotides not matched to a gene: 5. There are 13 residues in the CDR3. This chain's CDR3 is CASASDRGYEQYF. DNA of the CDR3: TGTGCCAGCGCCTCGGACAGGGGCTACGAGCAGTACTTC.